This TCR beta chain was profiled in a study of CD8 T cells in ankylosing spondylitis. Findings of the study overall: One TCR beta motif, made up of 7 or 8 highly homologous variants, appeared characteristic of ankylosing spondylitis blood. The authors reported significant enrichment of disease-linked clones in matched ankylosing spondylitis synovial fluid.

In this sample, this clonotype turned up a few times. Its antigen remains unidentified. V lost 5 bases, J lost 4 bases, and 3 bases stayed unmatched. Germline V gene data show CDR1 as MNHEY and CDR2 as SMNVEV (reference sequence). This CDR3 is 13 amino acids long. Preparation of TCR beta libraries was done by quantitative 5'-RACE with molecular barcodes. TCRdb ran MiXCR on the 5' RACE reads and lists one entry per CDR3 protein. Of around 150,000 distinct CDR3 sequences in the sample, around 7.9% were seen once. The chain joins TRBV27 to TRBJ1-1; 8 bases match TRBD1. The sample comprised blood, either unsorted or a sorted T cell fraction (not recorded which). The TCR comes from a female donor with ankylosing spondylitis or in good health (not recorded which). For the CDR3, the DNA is TGTGCCAGCAGTCAGGGGGCACTCACTGAAGCTTTCTTT. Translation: CASSQGALTEAFF.